This T cell receptor beta chain was sequenced for a study of CD8+CD57+ T cells in acquired aplastic anemia. Study-level information: The mean DNA yield obtained from sorted CD4+ and CD8+ cells came to approximately 3 ug.

Losses at the gene ends were 3 bases for V and 6 bases for J; bases not matched to a gene: 5. Looked up from germline, CDR1 is SGHAT and CDR2 is FQNNGV. CDR3 length equals 15 residues. An expansion of CD8+CD57+ cells by flow cytometry had been shown in patients chosen for sequencing. Each patient had severe acquired aplastic anemia. It was genomic DNA that served as the template for profiling TCR beta VDJ and CDR3. TCRdb re-derived calls from the reads in MiXCR, one entry per CDR3 protein. The data show about 200,000 distinct CDR3 sequences, less than 75% seen once. Sequenced input: sorted CD4+, CD8+, or CD8+CD57+ T cells (not recorded which) from PBMCs. V usage is TRBV11-2 and J usage is TRBJ1-3, with 10 bases lining up with TRBD1. The origin of this receptor is a human donor with aplastic anemia. The CDR3: CASSFGQGVVNTIYF. In nucleotides, the CDR3 is TGTGCCAGCAGCTTCGGACAGGGGGTTGTAAACACCATATATTTT.